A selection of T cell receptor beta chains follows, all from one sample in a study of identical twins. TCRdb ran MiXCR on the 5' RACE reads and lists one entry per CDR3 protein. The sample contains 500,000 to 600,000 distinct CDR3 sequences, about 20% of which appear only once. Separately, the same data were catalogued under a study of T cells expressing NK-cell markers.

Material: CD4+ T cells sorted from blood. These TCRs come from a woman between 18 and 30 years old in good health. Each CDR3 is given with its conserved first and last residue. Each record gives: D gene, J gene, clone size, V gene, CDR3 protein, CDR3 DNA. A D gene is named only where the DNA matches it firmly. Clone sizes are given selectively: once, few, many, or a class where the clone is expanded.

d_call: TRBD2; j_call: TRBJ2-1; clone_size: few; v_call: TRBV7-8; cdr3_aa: CASSLGLAETNEQFF; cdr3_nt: TGTGCCAGCAGCTTAGGACTAGCGGAGACCAATGAGCAGTTCTTC
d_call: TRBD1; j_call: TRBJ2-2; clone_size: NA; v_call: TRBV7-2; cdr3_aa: CASSQGAGGTGELFF; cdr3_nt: TGTGCCAGCAGCCAGGGGGCAGGGGGCACCGGGGAGCTGTTTTTT
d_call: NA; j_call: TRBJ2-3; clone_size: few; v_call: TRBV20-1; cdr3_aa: CSAIEGGSPVDTQYF; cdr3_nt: TGCAGTGCTATTGAGGGTGGGAGTCCGGTAGATACGCAGTATTTT
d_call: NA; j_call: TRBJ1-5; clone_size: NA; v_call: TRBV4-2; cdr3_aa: CASSQDIKGNQPQHF; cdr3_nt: TGTGCCAGCAGCCAAGACATAAAGGGCAATCAGCCCCAGCATTTT
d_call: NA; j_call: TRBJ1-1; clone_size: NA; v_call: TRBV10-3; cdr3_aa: CAISLLPGRQNTEAFF; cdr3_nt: TGTGCCATCAGTCTCCTCCCGGGACGGCAGAACACTGAAGCTTTCTTT
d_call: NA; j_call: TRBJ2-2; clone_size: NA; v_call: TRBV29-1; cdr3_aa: CSVETRPLRGSRGELFF; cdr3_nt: TGCAGCGTTGAAACTCGGCCGCTCCGGGGATCCCGCGGGGAGCTGTTTTTT
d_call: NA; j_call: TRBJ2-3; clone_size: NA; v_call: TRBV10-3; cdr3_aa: CAISDYATEATDTQYF; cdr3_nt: TGTGCCATCAGTGACTACGCGACAGAAGCCACAGATACGCAGTATTTT
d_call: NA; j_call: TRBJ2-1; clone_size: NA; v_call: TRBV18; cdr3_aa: CASSQSGGRNEQFF; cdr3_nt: TGTGCCAGCTCACAAAGCGGAGGGAGGAATGAGCAGTTCTTC
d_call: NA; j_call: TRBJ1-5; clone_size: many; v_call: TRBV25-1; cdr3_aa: CASSYPLWGASQHF; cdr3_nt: TGTGCCAGCAGTTACCCCCTGTGGGGGGCGAGCCAGCATTTT
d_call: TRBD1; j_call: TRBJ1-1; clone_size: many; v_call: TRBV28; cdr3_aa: CASSEGQRAEAFF; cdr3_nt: TGTGCCAGCAGTGAGGGACAGCGCGCGGAAGCTTTCTTT
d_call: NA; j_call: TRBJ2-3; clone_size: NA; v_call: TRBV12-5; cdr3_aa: CASVLSGTDTQYF; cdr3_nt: TGTGCTAGCGTTTTGTCGGGCACAGATACGCAGTATTTT
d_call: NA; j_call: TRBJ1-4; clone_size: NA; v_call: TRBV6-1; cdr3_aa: CASRPHRVVREKLFF; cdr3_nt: TGTGCCAGCAGGCCCCACAGGGTAGTTAGGGAAAAACTGTTTTTT
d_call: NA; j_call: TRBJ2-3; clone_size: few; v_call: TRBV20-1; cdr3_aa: CSARPSSSTDTQYF; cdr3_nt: TGCAGTGCTAGGCCCAGCAGCAGCACAGATACGCAGTATTTT
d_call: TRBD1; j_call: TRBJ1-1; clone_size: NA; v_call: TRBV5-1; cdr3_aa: CASRRTGMSTEAFF; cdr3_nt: TGCGCCAGCAGGAGGACAGGGATGAGCACTGAAGCTTTCTTT
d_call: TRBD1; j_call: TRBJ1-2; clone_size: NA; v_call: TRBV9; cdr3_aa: CASSVGQGMDYGYTF; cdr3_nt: TGTGCCAGCAGCGTAGGACAGGGAATGGACTATGGCTACACCTTC
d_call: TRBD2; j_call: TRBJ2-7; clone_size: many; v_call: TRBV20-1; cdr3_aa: CSALAGGGHYEQYF; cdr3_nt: TGCAGTGCGCTTGCGGGAGGGGGGCACTACGAGCAGTACTTC
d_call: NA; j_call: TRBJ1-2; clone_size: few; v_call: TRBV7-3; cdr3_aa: CASSLTRGSGYTF; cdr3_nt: TGTGCCAGCAGCTTAACCCGCGGATCGGGCTACACCTTC
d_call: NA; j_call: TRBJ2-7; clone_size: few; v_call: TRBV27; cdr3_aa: CASSLRRQGLEQYF; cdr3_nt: TGTGCCAGCAGTTTGAGGCGGCAGGGGCTGGAGCAGTACTTC
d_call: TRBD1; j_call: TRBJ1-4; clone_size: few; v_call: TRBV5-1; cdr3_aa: CASSPQGAREKLFF; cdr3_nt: TGCGCCAGCAGCCCTCAGGGGGCGCGTGAAAAACTGTTTTTT
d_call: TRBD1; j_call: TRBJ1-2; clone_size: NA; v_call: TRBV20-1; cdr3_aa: CSARVRDRGGYTF; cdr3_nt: TGCAGTGCTAGAGTACGGGACAGGGGTGGCTACACCTTC
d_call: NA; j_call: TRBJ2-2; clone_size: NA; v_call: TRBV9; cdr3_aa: CASSVDPKLTGELFF; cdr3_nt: TGTGCCAGCAGCGTAGATCCCAAGCTCACCGGGGAGCTGTTTTTT
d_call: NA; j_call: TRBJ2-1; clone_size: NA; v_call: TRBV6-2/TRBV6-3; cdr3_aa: CASSTLANPYNEQFF; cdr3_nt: TGTGCCAGCAGTACTCTAGCGAACCCCTACAATGAGCAGTTCTTC
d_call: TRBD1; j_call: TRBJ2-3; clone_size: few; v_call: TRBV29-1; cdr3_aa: CSVGGQGFSTDTQYF; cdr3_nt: TGCAGCGTCGGGGGACAGGGATTTAGCACAGATACGCAGTATTTT
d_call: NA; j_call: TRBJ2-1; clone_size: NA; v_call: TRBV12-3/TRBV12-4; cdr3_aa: CASKWTGDNEQFF; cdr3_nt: TGTGCCAGCAAATGGACTGGAGACAATGAGCAGTTCTTC
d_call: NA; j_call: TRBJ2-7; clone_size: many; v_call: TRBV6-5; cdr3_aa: CASSHKMTATYEQYF; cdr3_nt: TGTGCCAGCAGTCACAAAATGACCGCCACCTACGAGCAGTACTTC
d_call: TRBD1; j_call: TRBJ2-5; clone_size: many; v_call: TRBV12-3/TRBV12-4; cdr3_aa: CASSFRGTETQYF; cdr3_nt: TGTGCCAGCAGTTTCAGGGGGACGGAGACCCAGTACTTC
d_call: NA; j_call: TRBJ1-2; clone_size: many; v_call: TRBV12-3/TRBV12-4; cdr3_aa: CASRKSGLAYGYTF; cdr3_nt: TGTGCCAGCAGAAAAAGTGGATTAGCCTATGGCTACACCTTC
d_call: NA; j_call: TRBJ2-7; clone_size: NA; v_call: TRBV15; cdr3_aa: CATSRDPGLSYEQYF; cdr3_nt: TGTGCCACCAGCAGAGACCCAGGGCTATCCTACGAGCAGTACTTC
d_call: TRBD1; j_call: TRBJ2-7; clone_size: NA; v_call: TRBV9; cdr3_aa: CASSKQGQGYEQYF; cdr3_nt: TGTGCCAGCAGCAAGCAGGGACAGGGCTACGAGCAGTACTTC
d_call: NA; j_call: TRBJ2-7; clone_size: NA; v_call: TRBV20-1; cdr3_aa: CSATREISKQYF; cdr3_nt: TGCAGTGCTACACGGGAGATCTCCAAGCAGTACTTC
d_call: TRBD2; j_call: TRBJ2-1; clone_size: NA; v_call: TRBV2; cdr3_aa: CASSPGLAGGPDEQFF; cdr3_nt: TGTGCCAGCAGTCCGGGACTAGCGGGGGGGCCAGATGAGCAGTTCTTC
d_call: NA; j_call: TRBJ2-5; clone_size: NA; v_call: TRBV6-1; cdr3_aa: CASRALGGKETQYF; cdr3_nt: TGTGCCAGCAGGGCACTAGGGGGAAAGGAGACCCAGTACTTC
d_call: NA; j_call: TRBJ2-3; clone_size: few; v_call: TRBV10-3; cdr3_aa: CAISELNTDTQYF; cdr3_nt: TGTGCCATCAGTGAACTTAACACAGATACGCAGTATTTT